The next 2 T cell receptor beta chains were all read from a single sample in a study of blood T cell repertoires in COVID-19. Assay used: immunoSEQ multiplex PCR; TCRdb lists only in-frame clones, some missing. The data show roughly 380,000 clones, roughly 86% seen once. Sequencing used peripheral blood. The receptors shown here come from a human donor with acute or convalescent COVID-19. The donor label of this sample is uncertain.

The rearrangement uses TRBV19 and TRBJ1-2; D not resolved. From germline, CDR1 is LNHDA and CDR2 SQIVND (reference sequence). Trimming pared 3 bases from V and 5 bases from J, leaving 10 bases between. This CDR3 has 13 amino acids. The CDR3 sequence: CASSIEQTYGYTF. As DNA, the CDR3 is TGTGCCAGTAGTATCGAACAGACGTATGGCTACACCTTC. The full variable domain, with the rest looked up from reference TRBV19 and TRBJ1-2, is DGGITQSPKYLFRKEGQNVTLSCEQNLNHDAMYWYRQDPGQGLRLIYYSQIVNDFQKGDIAEGYSVSREKKESFPLTVTSAQKNPTAFYLCASSIEQTYGYTFGSGTRLTVV.

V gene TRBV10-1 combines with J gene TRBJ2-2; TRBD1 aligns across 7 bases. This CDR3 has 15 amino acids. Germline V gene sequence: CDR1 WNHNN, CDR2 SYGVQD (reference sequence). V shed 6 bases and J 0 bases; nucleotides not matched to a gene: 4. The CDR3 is CASSSGTANTGELFF. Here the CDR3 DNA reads TGCGCCAGCAGCTCCGGGACAGCGAACACCGGGGAGCTGTTTTTT.